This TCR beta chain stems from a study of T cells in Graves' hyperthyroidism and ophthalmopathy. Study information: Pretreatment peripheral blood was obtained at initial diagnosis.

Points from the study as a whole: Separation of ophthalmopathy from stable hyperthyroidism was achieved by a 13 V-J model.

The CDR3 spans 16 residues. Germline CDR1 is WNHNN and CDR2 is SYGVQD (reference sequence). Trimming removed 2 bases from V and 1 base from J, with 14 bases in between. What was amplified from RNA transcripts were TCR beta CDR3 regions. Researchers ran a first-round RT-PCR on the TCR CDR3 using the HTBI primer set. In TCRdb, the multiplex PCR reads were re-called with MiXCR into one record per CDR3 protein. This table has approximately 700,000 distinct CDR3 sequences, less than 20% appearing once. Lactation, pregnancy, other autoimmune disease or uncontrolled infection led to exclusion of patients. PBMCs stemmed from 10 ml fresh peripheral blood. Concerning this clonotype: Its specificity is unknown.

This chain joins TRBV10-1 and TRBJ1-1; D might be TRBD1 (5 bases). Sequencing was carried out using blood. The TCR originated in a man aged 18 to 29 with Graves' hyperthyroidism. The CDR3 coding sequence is TGCGCCAGCAGTGAGGACCGTCTGGGACCGAACACTGAAGCTTTCTTT. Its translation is CASSEDRLGPNTEAFF.